A selection of T cell receptor beta chains follows, all from one sample in a study of blood T cell repertoires in COVID-19. The method was immunoSEQ multiplex PCR; TCRdb's version includes in-frame clones alone and lacks a portion of them. This table holds 300,000 to 450,000 clones, approximately 90% found once. Sequencing input: PBMCs or T cells enriched from blood (not recorded which). The receptor set was obtained from a woman between 18 and 29 years old who had recovered from COVID-19. The conserved cysteine and the conserved F or W are not part of the CDR3 here.

cdr3_aa	v_call
ASSLTGGGSNEKLF	TRBV10-2
ASSLGQGPVLGQPQH	TRBV13
ASSLLAQETQY	TRBV7-6
ASSATGNSNQPQH	TRBV2
ATSRDQAVQPQH	TRBV15
ASSWDSAPYNEQF	TRBV6-5
ASSGGGNTEAF	TRBV9
ASSPGGGSGNEQF	TRBV7-2
ASSLSGGDALGKLF	TRBV27
ASSRDTYSPLH	TRBV27
ASSFSGGRGDTQY	TRBV6-5
ASKTLADVKTQY	TRBV6-5
ASSENRVRAF	TRBV28
ASSSPPDRIPYEQY	TRBV5-6
ASRRLDDSLYGYT	TRBV10-1
ASSLGGQLEKLF	TRBV7-9
ASRLSDTAYEQY	TRBV27
ASSSPRTGPLSYEQY	TRBV7-9
AWSVRGSNQPQH	TRBV30
ASSPLARAGEQY	TRBV18
ASSLGDTRFLSPLH	TRBV5-1
AISELTGTVNYGYT	TRBV10-3
ASSRGSYEQY	TRBV6-5
ASSLRGQGSHEQY	TRBV7-2
ASSRRGTGDYGYT	TRBV2
ASSGTGPSQPQH	TRBV2
ASSLESGNGYT	TRBV7-9
ASSEDTTNEKLF	TRBV19
ASSPAPGELALKTQY	TRBV4-2
ASTRAETGEETQY	TRBV5-4
ATSMGGTEAF	TRBV19
ASSPVRGIGNQPQH	TRBV28
ASSQGEGTPGTEAF	TRBV4-3
ASSRAGSSSYEQY	TRBV4-1
ARGLAGVQETQY	TRBV2
ASSLTGTHNSPLH	TRBV28
ASSFGQGGYT	TRBV5-1
ASSPPYRSSGNTIY	TRBV18
ASIGQGAILSGANVLT	TRBV19
ASSQEPIYFYGYT	TRBV4-1
ASSSQSRDRVFRETQY	TRBV11-2
ASSQVGIAFNSPLH	TRBV14
ASSLDRWSSSEQF	TRBV11-3
AWGQDTVHYNEQF	TRBV30
ASSVGTSNYNEQF	TRBV9